These 29 T cell receptor beta chains share one sample of origin, sequenced in a study of blood T cell repertoires in COVID-19. Generated by immunoSEQ multiplex PCR, the TCRdb table keeps only in-frame clones and is missing some. The repertoire consists of 30,000 to 40,000 clones, with just over 85% occurring once and the leading ten covering approximately 6%. Sequencing input: peripheral blood. These receptors all stem from a woman of 80 years or more with active or convalescent COVID-19.

This chain links TRBV4-2 with TRBJ2-3; the D gene is possibly TRBD2 (7 bases). This CDR3 comprises 15 residues. Germline V CDR1 and CDR2: LGHNA, YNFKEQ. V lost 7 bases to trimming and J lost 0 bases, with 14 bases between them. The CDR3 loop reads CASTPGGGSTDTQYF. The CDR3 nucleotides read TGTGCCAGCACCCCGGGGGGCGGGAGCACAGATACGCAGTATTTT.

This rearrangement joins TRBV9 to TRBJ2-1, with D uncertain. The germline V gene has CDR1 SGDLS and CDR2 YYNGEE. Trimming took off 4 bases at V and 7 bases at J, with 15 bases between the two ends. CDR3 length: 14 residues. In nucleotides, the CDR3 is TGTGCCAGCAGCCAACGACTCGGCGGTAATGAGCAGTTCTTC. It encodes CASSQRLGGNEQFF.

The rearrangement uses TRBV9 and TRBJ2-2; D may be TRBD2 (5 bases). Deletions cut 5 bases from V and 1 base from J, with 9 bases between. The CDR3 covers 14 residues. Per the germline V gene, CDR1 is SGDLS and CDR2 is YYNGEE. The DNA of the CDR3 is TGTGCCAGCAGTCCCGGGGTGAACACCGGGGAGCTGTTTTTT. It translates to CASSPGVNTGELFF.

V and J are TRBV28 and TRBJ1-5, with D hard to call. Germline values: CDR1 MDHEN, CDR2 SYDVKM. Trimming left V 8 bases short and J 7 bases short, with 15 bases between. The CDR3 length is 13 residues. The CDR3 region has the DNA TGTGCCAGCCATCGGGGTTTCGGGCAGCCCCAGCATTTT. As protein: CASHRGFGQPQHF.

This rearrangement joins TRBV30 to TRBJ2-1; TRBD2 aligns across 8 bases. The germline V gene has CDR1 GTSNPN and CDR2 SVGIG (reference sequence). This CDR3 contains 15 residues. The V segment lost 1 base and the J segment 9 bases; nucleotides outside the gene matches: 11. The CDR3 protein is CAWSGIAGRPSEQFF. The CDR3 DNA is TGTGCCTGGAGTGGAATAGCGGGGCGGCCTAGTGAGCAGTTCTTC.

The V and J genes are TRBV28 and TRBJ1-5, with 7 positions matching TRBD1. With 5 bases clipped from V and 8 bases from J, the junction kept 3 bases outside the gene matches. This CDR3 contains 12 residues. Germline V gene data show CDR1 as MDHEN and CDR2 as SYDVKM. CDR3 nucleotides: TGTGCCAGCAGTCCAGGGGGGAAGCCCCAGCATTTT. Encoded protein: CASSPGGKPQHF.

The rearrangement links TRBV9 to TRBJ2-2; possible D gene TRBD2, 5 bases. The germline V and J ends were trimmed by 5 bases and 0 bases, with 8 bases remaining between them. The length of the CDR3 is 14 residues. CDR1 SGDLS and CDR2 YYNGEE come from the germline V gene. Here the CDR3 reads CASRRAANTGELFF. The DNA for the CDR3 is TGTGCCAGCAGGAGGGCGGCGAACACCGGGGAGCTGTTTTTT.

The chain employs TRBV19 and TRBJ1-1; maybe TRBD1 (5 bases). Germline CDR1 is LNHDA and CDR2 is SQIVND (reference sequence). This CDR3 is built from 16 residues. With 3 bases removed from V and 5 bases from J, the gap between germline ends came to 19 bases. For the CDR3, the DNA is TGTGCCAGTAGTATGATCGGGACTTCTTCTGATACTGAAGCTTTCTTT. Translated, it gives CASSMIGTSSDTEAFF.

The chain recombines TRBV30 with TRBJ1-2; 9 bases line up with TRBD1. The CDR3 covers 13 residues. CDR1 GTSNPN and CDR2 SVGIG come from the germline V gene (reference sequence). With V trimmed by 2 bases and J by 4 bases, 2 bases remained unmatched. Here the CDR3 DNA reads TGTGCCTGGAGTAAGGGACAGGGCTATGGCTACACCTTC. Amino acids: CAWSKGQGYGYTF.

The chain uses TRBV6-6 and TRBJ1-5; tentatively, D is TRBD1 (5 bases). This CDR3 comprises 16 residues. Germline assignment: CDR1 MNHNY and CDR2 SVGAGI (reference sequence). With 4 bases removed from V and 2 bases from J, the gap between germline ends came to 15 bases. In DNA, the CDR3 is TGTGCCAGCAGTTCCGAACAGGACCGGGGCAATCAGCCCCAGCATTTT. Its translation is CASSSEQDRGNQPQHF.

This rearrangement joins TRBV7-2 to TRBJ2-7; 10 nucleotides agree with TRBD1. Looked up from germline, CDR1 is SGHTA and CDR2 is FQGNSA. J lost 3 bases, V lost 5 bases, and 4 bases had no gene match. This CDR3 is built from 14 residues. The CDR3 DNA reads as TGTGCCAGCAGCGCCGACAGGGGGCTCTACGAGCAGTACTTC. Translating it yields CASSADRGLYEQYF.

The rearrangement links TRBV7-2 to TRBJ2-5; 10 nucleotides match TRBD2. Germline CDR1 SGHTA, CDR2 FQGNSA. The CDR3 is made up of 17 amino acids. The V segment lost 5 bases and the J segment 4 bases; nucleotides outside the gene matches: 13. The CDR3 protein is CASSAGASGSRGETQYF. The CDR3 region has the DNA TGTGCCAGCAGCGCAGGGGCTAGCGGGAGTCGGGGAGAGACCCAGTACTTC.

The chain carries TRBV10-3 and TRBJ1-5, with D perhaps TRBD1 (5 bases). CDR3 length equals 13 residues. Looked up from germline, CDR1 is ENHRY and CDR2 is SYGVKD. The germline V and J ends were trimmed by 8 bases and 5 bases, with 13 bases remaining between them. CDR3 sequence: CAIGGGGHQPQHF. CDR3 bases: TGTGCCATCGGGGGTGGAGGGCATCAGCCCCAGCATTTT.

V is TRBV4-3 and J is TRBJ2-5; a weak D match, TRBD2 (5 bases). The ends were cut back, 0 bases at V and 7 bases at J, with 12 bases in the middle. This CDR3 is built from 14 residues. The germline CDR1 and CDR2 sequences are LGHNA and YSLEER. CDR3 sequence reads: CASSQDRGRGTQYF. CDR3 in DNA: TGCGCCAGCAGCCAAGATCGAGGTCGGGGGACCCAGTACTTC.

The genes are TRBV5-5 and TRBJ2-3; D gene unclear. CDR3 length equals 14 residues. Germline V CDR1 and CDR2: SGHKS, YYEKEE (reference sequence). The V and J ends lost 0 bases and 0 bases respectively, with 5 bases between them. Written as DNA, the CDR3 is TGTGCCAGCAGCTTGGCCGTCAGCACAGATACGCAGTATTTT. It yields the protein CASSLAVSTDTQYF.

In this sample, this clone turned up a few times. V is TRBV11-3 and J is TRBJ1-2; 7 bases align to TRBD1. Per germline, CDR1 SGHNT and CDR2 YENEEA. The CDR3 is 16 amino acids. Trimming at V came to 0 bases and at J to 1 base, leaving 5 bases not matched to a gene. The CDR3 DNA is TGTGCCAGCAGCTTAGAGGGGCGACAGGGTAACTATGGCTACACCTTC. Its translation is CASSLEGRQGNYGYTF.

The chain carries TRBV2 and TRBJ1-5, with 11 bases identical to TRBD1. The CDR3 has 15 residues. Germline assignment: CDR1 SNHLY and CDR2 FYNNEI. V dropped 7 bases and J dropped 4; count of bases not matched to a gene: 6. The CDR3 is CASTPGQGANQPQHF. The CDR3 DNA sequence: TGTGCCAGCACCCCCGGACAGGGGGCAAATCAGCCCCAGCATTTT.

The chain joins TRBV7-9 to TRBJ2-1; D gene ambiguous. Trimming removed 4 bases at V and 2 bases at J, with 6 bases between. In germline, CDR1 is SEHNR, CDR2 FQNEAQ (reference sequence). The CDR3 loop spans 13 amino acids. This CDR3 is CASSSLPYNEQFF. In DNA form, the CDR3 reads TGTGCCAGCAGCTCACTTCCCTACAATGAGCAGTTCTTC.

J is TRBJ2-1 and V is TRBV9, with 11 bases that match TRBD2. J gave up 8 bases and V 0 bases, and 7 bases lay outside the gene matches. Per germline, CDR1 SGDLS and CDR2 YYNGEE. The CDR3 sequence is 16 residues long. CDR3 residues: CASSVVGSGGAHEQFF. The CDR3 nucleotides read TGTGCCAGCAGCGTAGTTGGTAGCGGGGGGGCCCATGAGCAGTTCTTC.

The chain employs TRBV30 and TRBJ1-2; TRBD1 matches 10 bases. The CDR3 has 15 residues. The germline V gene encodes CDR1 GTSNPN and CDR2 SVGIG (reference sequence). The trim removed 3 bases at V and 5 bases at J, leaving 9 bases unmatched. The CDR3 nucleotides read TGTGCCTGGAGCCAGGCGGGACAGGGGTTTTATGGCTACACCTTC. As protein: CAWSQAGQGFYGYTF.

The chain recombines TRBV7-2 with TRBJ2-7, with a tentative D call TRBD2 (5 bases). The CDR3 covers 15 residues. Germline V gives CDR1 SGHTA, CDR2 FQGNSA. V lost 5 bases to trimming and J lost 7 bases, with 21 bases between them. The CDR3 reads CASSPMPPPSGEQYF. The CDR3 region has the DNA TGTGCCAGCAGCCCCATGCCCCCTCCCTCGGGGGAGCAGTACTTC.

The V and J genes are TRBV9 and TRBJ2-3, with D unresolved. Germline V CDR1 and CDR2: SGDLS, YYNGEE. CDR3 length equals 13 residues. Trimming took 4 bases from V and 4 from J, leaving 10 bases between them. CDR3 amino acids: CASSPFPSDTQYF. In DNA, the CDR3 is TGTGCCAGCAGCCCCTTCCCCTCAGATACGCAGTATTTT.

The gene calls are TRBV29-1 and TRBJ1-1; 7 bases are shared with TRBD1. This CDR3 is built from 12 residues. In germline, CDR1 is SQVTM, CDR2 ANQGSEA. Unmatched junction bases numbered 0, after V lost 4 bases and J lost 1 base. The CDR3 is CSVGTGNTEAFF. The CDR3, as DNA: TGCAGCGTTGGGACAGGGAACACTGAAGCTTTCTTT.

This clone was seen once. J is TRBJ2-5 and V is TRBV2; 7 nucleotides line up with TRBD1. J was trimmed by 5 bases and V by 1 base; bases with no gene match: 7. The CDR3 is 15 amino acids. CDR1 is SNHLY and CDR2 is FYNNEI in the germline V gene. DNA for the CDR3: TGTGCCAGCAGTGAAGAGGGGGCTTTTTTTGAGACCCAGTACTTC. It is translated as CASSEEGAFFETQYF.

The rearrangement links TRBV20-1 to TRBJ2-5, with D unclear. The CDR3 totals 11 residues. CDR1 and CDR2 (germline): DFQATT, SNEGSKA (reference sequence). Deletions cut 3 bases from V and 3 bases from J, with 5 bases between. The chain's CDR3 is CSARPEETQYF. Written as DNA, the CDR3 is TGCAGTGCTAGGCCGGAAGAGACCCAGTACTTC.

This chain uses TRBV6-1 with TRBJ2-1; a weak D match, TRBD2 (5 bases). The germline V gene has CDR1 MNHNS and CDR2 SASEGT. This CDR3 region has 14 residues. Trimming took 0 bases from V and 7 from J, leaving 10 bases between them. This CDR3 reads CASSEAGVWNEQFF. Here the CDR3 DNA reads TGTGCCAGCAGTGAAGCGGGAGTATGGAATGAGCAGTTCTTC.

The chain couples TRBV28 to TRBJ1-2; 7 bases align to TRBD1. This CDR3 comprises 15 residues. The germline CDR1 and CDR2 sequences are MDHEN and SYDVKM. V was pared by 3 bases and J by 4 bases, with 8 bases of the junction left unmatched. This CDR3 reads CASSFVDRQGYGYTF. In DNA, the CDR3 is TGTGCCAGCAGTTTCGTGGACAGGCAGGGCTATGGCTACACCTTC.

CDR3 bases: TGTGCCAGCAGTGAAAGACAGCGTTATAGCAATCAGCCCCAGCATTTT. Protein sequence: CASSERQRYSNQPQHF. V gene TRBV2 combines with J gene TRBJ1-5; a possible D gene is TRBD1 (5 bases). Germline CDR1 is SNHLY and CDR2 is FYNNEI. CDR3 length: 16 amino acids. Deletions cut 2 bases from V and 0 bases from J, with 11 bases between.

V and J are TRBV7-9 and TRBJ2-7, with TRBD1 matching over 10 bases. The CDR3 sequence is 14 residues long. The V gene end was trimmed by 5 bases and the J gene end by 6 bases; junction bases not matched to a gene: 7. Per germline, CDR1 SEHNR and CDR2 FQNEAQ (reference sequence). The CDR3 loop is CASSPGTGVGEQYF. Here the CDR3 DNA reads TGTGCCAGCAGCCCAGGGACAGGGGTAGGCGAGCAGTACTTC.